Listed below are T cell receptor beta chains from one sample, sequenced in a study of blood T cell repertoires in COVID-19. Profiled with immunoSEQ multiplex PCR; TCRdb holds only in-frame clones, not every one. The sample lists over 200,000 clones, 92% occurring once. The sequencing input was peripheral blood. These receptors came from a man in his fifties or sixties with COVID-19, enrolled during active disease. The CDR3 runs from the conserved cysteine through the conserved F or W. D genes are given only for firm matches. Part of the rows lack a size; the others show once, few, many or a class for expanded clones.

D gene	J gene	clone size	V gene	CDR3 DNA	CDR3 protein
NA	TRBJ2-1	NA	TRBV27	TGTGCCAGCAGTTCAGCGCCCGGTCCCTACAATGAGCAGTTCTTC	CASSSAPGPYNEQFF
TRBD2	TRBJ2-3	few	TRBV4-1	TGCGCCAGCAGCCAAGATCGACTAGCGGGAACAGATACGCAGTATTTT	CASSQDRLAGTDTQYF
TRBD1	TRBJ1-2	NA	TRBV28	TGTGCCAGCAGTTTATGGGGAAGGGGGCTAACTAATGGCTACACCTTC	CASSLWGRGLTNGYTF
NA	TRBJ2-7	once	TRBV2	TGTGCCAGCAGTGAGAGACAACTCAGCTCCTACGAGCAGTACTTC	CASSERQLSSYEQYF
TRBD1	TRBJ2-7	few	TRBV2	TGTGCCAGCAGTGGACAGGGGAGCTCCTACGAGCAGTACTTC	CASSGQGSSYEQYF
NA	TRBJ2-1	NA	TRBV19	TGTGCCAGTAGGAAGGAACATTGGAGCTCCTACAATGAGCAGTTCTTC	CASRKEHWSSYNEQFF
NA	TRBJ2-7	NA	TRBV19	TGTGCCAGTAGTATCAGACAGGACTACGAGCAGTACTTC	CASSIRQDYEQYF
NA	TRBJ2-2	NA	TRBV3-1/TRBV3-2	TGTGCCAGCAGCCAAGACAGCGCGAACACCGGGGAGCTGTTTTTT	CASSQDSANTGELFF
NA	TRBJ1-4	NA	TRBV3-1/TRBV3-2	TGTGCCAGCAGCCAATCAGAAAAACTGTTTTTT	CASSQSEKLFF
NA	TRBJ1-4	NA	TRBV30	TGTGCCTGGACACCACAGGGCTCTGCTAATGAAAAACTGTTTTTT	CAWTPQGSANEKLFF
TRBD1	TRBJ2-7	NA	TRBV19	TGTGCCAGTAGTATGGGGGACAGGGTCTACGAGCAGTACTTC	CASSMGDRVYEQYF
TRBD1	TRBJ1-4	NA	TRBV28	TGTGCCAGCATTCCGGGACAGGGCTTTGGGGATGAAAAACTGTTTTTT	CASIPGQGFGDEKLFF
TRBD1	TRBJ1-6	NA	TRBV4-1	TGCGCCAGCAGTCGGGGACAGGGCCGCTCCTATAATTCACCCCTCCACTTT	CASSRGQGRSYNSPLHF
TRBD2	TRBJ2-1	once	TRBV10-3	TGTGCCATCAGTACCCTAGCGGGAGTAAGCGACAATGAGCAGTTCTTC	CAISTLAGVSDNEQFF
TRBD2	TRBJ2-2	NA	TRBV7-2	TGTGCCAGCAGCTTAGTGGCGGGAGCCTTGAACACCGGGGAGCTGTTTTTT	CASSLVAGALNTGELFF
TRBD1	TRBJ1-2	NA	TRBV2	TGTGCCAGCAGCCCCTCCGGGACAGGGGATGGCTACACCTTC	CASSPSGTGDGYTF
TRBD1	TRBJ1-1	NA	TRBV10-3	TGTGCCATCAGGGCCGTGACAGGGGGCACTGAAGCTTTCTTT	CAIRAVTGGTEAFF
NA	TRBJ2-7	NA	TRBV11-2	TGTGCCAGCAGCTTAGAACAATACAGGACCCCTTACGAGCAGTACTTC	CASSLEQYRTPYEQYF
NA	TRBJ1-5	once	TRBV5-4	TGTGCCAGCAGCTACGCGGGCAGGGGAGATCAGCCCCAGCATTTT	CASSYAGRGDQPQHF
TRBD2	TRBJ2-3	NA	TRBV2	TGTGCCAGCAGCACCGGGACTAGCGGGGGATATAAGGTAGCAGATACGCAGTATTTT	CASSTGTSGGYKVADTQYF
TRBD2	TRBJ2-2	NA	TRBV30	TGTGCCTGGAGTGTTCGGGGGGGGCCGGGCACCGGGGAGCTGTTTTTT	CAWSVRGGPGTGELFF
TRBD2	TRBJ2-1	NA	TRBV5-1	TGCGCCAGCAGCCCCTTAAGCGGGGGGGCGGGTGAGCAGTTCTTC	CASSPLSGGAGEQFF
NA	TRBJ2-2	NA	TRBV7-2	TGTGCCAGCAGCTTACAGGCGAACACCGGGGAGCTGTTTTTT	CASSLQANTGELFF
NA	TRBJ2-3	NA	TRBV27	TGTGCCAGCAGTCGGGGAGGATCAGATACGCAGTATTTT	CASSRGGSDTQYF
NA	TRBJ1-6	NA	TRBV19	TGTGCCAGTAGTACAGCGACAGTCTTCTCCTATAATTCACCCCTCCACTTT	CASSTATVFSYNSPLHF
NA	TRBJ1-4	NA	TRBV7-8	TGTGCCAGCAGCGGGGCCGGTGCAACTAATGAAAAACTGTTTTTT	CASSGAGATNEKLFF
TRBD1	TRBJ2-2	NA	TRBV5-1	TGCGCCAGCAGCTTATTGCAGGGGGCCACCGGGGAGCTGTTTTTT	CASSLLQGATGELFF
NA	TRBJ1-3	NA	TRBV28	TGTGCCAGCAGGGAGAGAAACACCATATATTTT	CASRERNTIYF
NA	TRBJ1-1	NA	TRBV29-1	TGCAGCGCGAACCGCAGGGGAACCACTGAAGCTTTCTTT	CSANRRGTTEAFF
NA	TRBJ1-6	NA	TRBV11-1	TGTGCCAGCAAACCGACAGCAGGGTCACCCCTCCACTTT	CASKPTAGSPLHF
TRBD1	TRBJ2-1	NA	TRBV19	TGTGCCAGTAGTATGTGGGGACAGGGGGCTTCCTCCTACAATGAGCAGTTCTTC	CASSMWGQGASSYNEQFF
NA	TRBJ1-5	NA	TRBV18	TGTGCCAGCTCACCATCAGGGCTAGGGGGTCAGCCCCAGCATTTT	CASSPSGLGGQPQHF
NA	TRBJ2-7	NA	TRBV14	TGTGCCAGCAGCCAAGTAGGAACAGGGTGGTCCTACGAGCAGTACTTC	CASSQVGTGWSYEQYF
NA	TRBJ1-5	NA	TRBV6-5	TGTGCCAGCAGATCGAATACAGGTAGCAATCAGCCCCAGCATTTT	CASRSNTGSNQPQHF
TRBD1	TRBJ1-2	NA	TRBV4-1	TGCGCCAGCAGAACCACCGGGACAGGGCATGGCTACACCTTC	CASRTTGTGHGYTF
TRBD1	TRBJ1-5	NA	TRBV30	TGTGCCTGGAGGAGACAGGGGGACCAGCCCCAGCATTTT	CAWRRQGDQPQHF
TRBD1	TRBJ2-2	NA	TRBV9	TGTGCCAGCAGCACCCGACAGGGCCCCACCGGGGAGCTGTTTTTT	CASSTRQGPTGELFF
NA	TRBJ1-1	NA	TRBV25-1	TGTGCCAGCAGGGAATCGGGGGGTATGAACACTGAAGCTTTCTTT	CASRESGGMNTEAFF
NA	TRBJ1-3	NA	TRBV6-1	TGTGCCAGCAGTCGTGACGGGACACTTGGAAACACCATATATTTT	CASSRDGTLGNTIYF
TRBD1	TRBJ1-1	NA	TRBV3-1/TRBV3-2	TGTGCCAGCAGCCTGGGACAGGGAAGGACGCTGGGCACTGAAGCTTTCTTT	CASSLGQGRTLGTEAFF
NA	TRBJ1-1	NA	TRBV5-4	TGTGCCAGCAGCTTGATGGGCATGAACACTGAAGCTTTCTTT	CASSLMGMNTEAFF
NA	TRBJ1-2	few	TRBV3-1/TRBV3-2	TGTGCCAGCAGCCAAGGAGGACAGTCGCCTTATTATGGCTACACCTTC	CASSQGGQSPYYGYTF
TRBD2	TRBJ2-1	NA	TRBV14	TGTGCCAGCAGCCCAAGGATACTAGCGAGCCGGAATGAGCAGTTCTTC	CASSPRILASRNEQFF
NA	TRBJ2-6	NA	TRBV14	TGTGCCAGCAGCCAAGAACGACATTCTGGGGCCAACGTCCTGACTTTC	CASSQERHSGANVLTF
NA	TRBJ2-2	NA	TRBV24-1	TGTGCCACCAGTGAGGAGGGGCCTCCCGGGGAGCTGTTTTTT	CATSEEGPPGELFF